This T cell receptor beta chain stems from a study of blood T cell repertoires in COVID-19. Sequenced by immunoSEQ multiplex PCR; TCRdb stores in-frame clones only, minus some. This sample has a few hundred thousand clones, with around 92% found just once. The germline CDR1 and CDR2 sequences are MNHEY and SVGAGI. This CDR3 has 15 amino acids. J gave up 6 bases and V 7 bases, and 10 bases lay outside the gene matches. The TCR originated in a woman aged 30 to 39 with COVID-19, enrolled during active disease. The chain links TRBV6-5 to TRBJ1-5; 9 bases are a match to TRBD1. The sequencing sample was made of peripheral blood. The CDR3 coding sequence is TGTGCCAGCAAGCCGGGACAGGGAGGAGGTCAGCCCCAGCATTTT. This sequence encodes CASKPGQGGGQPQHF.